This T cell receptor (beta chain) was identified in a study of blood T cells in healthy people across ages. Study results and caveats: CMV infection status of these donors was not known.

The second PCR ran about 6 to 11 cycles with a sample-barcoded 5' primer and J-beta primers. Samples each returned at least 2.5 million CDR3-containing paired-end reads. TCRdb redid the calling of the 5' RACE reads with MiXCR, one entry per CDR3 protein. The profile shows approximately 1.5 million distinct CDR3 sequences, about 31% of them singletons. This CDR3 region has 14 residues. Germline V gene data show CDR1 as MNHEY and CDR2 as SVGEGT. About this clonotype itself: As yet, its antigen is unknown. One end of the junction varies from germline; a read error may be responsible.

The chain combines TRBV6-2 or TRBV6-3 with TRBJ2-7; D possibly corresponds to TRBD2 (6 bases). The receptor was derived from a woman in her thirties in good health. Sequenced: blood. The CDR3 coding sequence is TGTGCCAGCAGTTACCGGTCGGAGGGGTACGGGCAGTACTTC. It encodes CASSYRSEGYGQYF.